Presented here are 13 T cell receptor beta chains from one specimen sequenced in a study of T cells after yellow fever vaccination. TCRdb re-called the 5' RACE reads through MiXCR, storing one row per CDR3 protein. The profile shows about 210,000 distinct CDR3 sequences, roughly 6.3% of them singletons. Sequencing used CD4+ T cells sorted from PBMCs, obtained on the day of the yellow fever booster vaccination. These TCRs come from a man aged 25 to 45 who received the YFV17D yellow fever vaccine.

This sequence joins TRBV14 and TRBJ2-1; maybe TRBD1 (5 bases). CDR3 length: 17 residues. Per germline, CDR1 SGHDN and CDR2 FVKESK. With 0 bases removed from V and 1 base from J, the gap between germline ends came to 13 bases. CDR3 nucleotides: TGTGCCAGCAGCCAAGATGCTTCAGGGCGTTCCTACAATGAGCAGTTCTTC. The encoded protein is CASSQDASGRSYNEQFF.

This clonotype came up many times. CDR3 nucleotides: TGCAGTGCGATCTGGAGCTCCTACAATGAGCAGTTCTTC. Translating it yields CSAIWSSYNEQFF. The chain couples TRBV20-1 to TRBJ2-1, with no clear D. Trimming stripped 6 bases from V and 0 bases from J, with 9 bases between. The CDR3 covers 13 residues. Germline CDR1 reads DFQATT; CDR2 reads SNEGSKA (reference sequence).

This clonotype was seen only a few times. The chain joins TRBV7-2 to TRBJ2-1; TRBD1 is a possible D gene (5 bases). Germline values: CDR1 SGHTA, CDR2 FQGNSA. The CDR3 consists of 15 residues. The germline V and J ends were trimmed by 6 bases and 8 bases, with 20 bases remaining between them. The CDR3 is CASRGPGSNLHEQFF. The CDR3 DNA is TGTGCCAGCAGGGGGCCGGGCTCAAATCTCCATGAGCAGTTCTTC.

This chain joins TRBV6-1 and TRBJ2-1, with TRBD1 matching 9 bases. The CDR3 has 15 residues. The germline V gene has CDR1 MNHNS and CDR2 SASEGT. The trim removed 5 bases at V and 5 bases at J, leaving 7 bases unmatched. The CDR3 is CASSKWGQGDNEQFF. CDR3 nucleotides: TGTGCCAGCAGTAAATGGGGACAGGGAGACAATGAGCAGTTCTTC.

The rearrangement links TRBV10-3 to TRBJ2-7; 7 bases agree with TRBD2. CDR1 is ENHRY and CDR2 is SYGVKD in the germline V gene. Losses at the gene ends were 8 bases for V and 2 bases for J; bases not matched to a gene: 6. The CDR3 is made up of 13 amino acids. DNA for the CDR3: TGTGCCATCTATGGGGGGGGACCCTACGAGCAGTACTTC. As protein: CAIYGGGPYEQYF.

The rearrangement joins TRBV20-1 to TRBJ2-5; D is undetermined. The V gene lost 1 base and the J gene lost 5 bases, with 11 bases spanning the gap. CDR1 DFQATT and CDR2 SNEGSKA come from the germline V gene (reference sequence). This CDR3 region has 13 residues. The CDR3 DNA is TGCAGTGCTAGAGTTTTAGTTGGTGAGACCCAGTACTTC. Translating it yields CSARVLVGETQYF.

This clonotype was counted many times. The chain combines TRBV12-3 or TRBV12-4 with TRBJ2-4; D ambiguous. Trimming stripped 1 base from V and 3 bases from J, with 7 bases between. The CDR3 is 14 residues long. This CDR3 reads CASSLGQHKNIQYF. DNA for the CDR3: TGTGCCAGCAGTTTAGGGCAGCACAAAAACATTCAGTACTTC.

The sample holds a few counts of this clonotype. V usage is TRBV4-2 and J usage is TRBJ1-1; 10 nucleotides match TRBD1. Germline values: CDR1 LGHNA, CDR2 YNFKEQ. This CDR3 is built from 18 residues. V dropped 4 bases and J dropped 8; count of bases not matched to a gene: 19. The CDR3 reads CASSLQTTGGLLNLEAFF. In DNA form, the CDR3 reads TGTGCCAGCAGCCTCCAAACGACAGGGGGCTTGTTAAATCTCGAAGCTTTCTTT.

There are many counts of this clonotype. The rearrangement uses TRBV10-3 and TRBJ2-7; no clear D. This CDR3 region has 11 residues. Between the trimmed V and J ends, which lost 11 bases and 5 bases, there was a span of 13 bases. CDR1 is ENHRY and CDR2 is SYGVKD in the germline V gene. CDR3 in DNA: TGTGCCGTGTCGATGGGAAACGAGCAGTACTTC. Protein sequence: CAVSMGNEQYF.

This clonotype was observed at least ten times. V usage is TRBV10-3 and J usage is TRBJ2-1; no reliable D call. Germline CDR1 is ENHRY and CDR2 is SYGVKD. The length of the CDR3 is 12 residues. V gave up 10 bases and J gave up 6 bases, with 13 bases separating them. CDR3 nucleotides: TGTGCCACCCTAGAGGTCGGCAATGAGCAGTTCTTC. Translated, it gives CATLEVGNEQFF.

This clonotype was counted many times. CDR3 coding DNA: TGTGCCAGCAGCCCCTATACCACGGCGTACGAGCAGTACTTC. This encodes CASSPYTTAYEQYF. The J gene is TRBJ2-7, the V gene TRBV5-4; D gene uncertain. V shed 4 bases and J shed 4 bases, with 15 bases lying between them. Germline V lookup: CDR1 SGHNT, CDR2 YYREEE (reference sequence). The CDR3 loop spans 14 amino acids.

This clonotype was found a few times. The CDR3 is CATSDSLGGETQYF. The CDR3 nucleotides read TGTGCCACCAGTGATAGTCTGGGGGGAGAGACCCAGTACTTC. The rearrangement uses TRBV24-1 and TRBJ2-5, with D maybe TRBD2 (6 bases). The V end was cut by 3 bases, the J end by 4 bases, with 11 bases between. Germline V gives CDR1 KGHDR, CDR2 SFDVKD. This CDR3 comprises 14 residues.

This clonotype has more than one count but fewer than ten. The chain uses TRBV29-1 and TRBJ2-2; TRBD2 agrees at 8 bases. J was trimmed by 0 bases and V by 4 bases; bases with no gene match: 4. This CDR3 contains 15 residues. The germline gives CDR1 SQVTM, CDR2 ANQGSEA. The CDR3 protein is CSVGKGLANTGELFF. CDR3 nucleotide sequence: TGCAGCGTTGGGAAGGGACTAGCGAACACCGGGGAGCTGTTTTTT.